This T cell receptor (beta chain) was sequenced for a study of T cell changes during pregnancy in multiple sclerosis. The method was immunoSEQ multiplex PCR; TCRdb's version includes in-frame clones alone and lacks a portion of them. Of tens of thousands of clones in the sample, more than 70% are singletons; the top ten hold approximately 6.3%. The CDR3 is 13 residues long. After removal of 7 bases from V and 6 bases from J, the junction contained 8 bases not matched to a gene. The germline CDR1 and CDR2 sequences are MNHNY and SVGAGI (reference sequence). Sequencing was performed on CD8+ T cells from peripheral blood mononuclear cells, taken after pregnancy. This receptor was obtained from a female donor in good health, enrolled as a control in a pregnancy study. The J gene is TRBJ2-7, the V gene TRBV6-6; 8 bases match TRBD1. The CDR3: CASTTPGGSEQYF. In DNA form, the CDR3 reads TGTGCCAGCACCACCCCAGGGGGCTCCGAGCAGTACTTC.